This T cell receptor beta chain was obtained from a study of cytomegalovirus exposure and HLA in healthy donors. On the study more broadly: Genotyping of some 390 donors showed that around 86% belonged to the Caucasian-associated ancestry cluster. Study-wide results and caveats: An analysis done earlier found most TCR beta V segments productive about 90% or about 30% of the time. The authors later found HLA-associated TCR beta chains more clonally expanded than equally common others. Presence/absence analyses supposed approximately even sequencing depth among donors.

Germline lookup yields CDR1 SGHVS and CDR2 FNYEAQ. With 11 bases clipped from V and 7 bases from J, the junction kept 10 bases outside the gene matches. The CDR3 is 12 amino acids. To note about this clone: Its antigen is currently unknown.

Researchers ran the PCR with 60 Vbeta and 13 Jbeta primers. The assay was immunoSEQ multiplex PCR, and TCRdb's table has in-frame clones only and misses some. Among roughly 130,000 clones listed, 80% were seen once. Source material: PBMCs. The chain uses TRBV7-6 and TRBJ2-5, with TRBD2 identical over 7 bases. The clonotype originates from a male donor in good health and CMV-seronegative. CDR3 loop: CAGQGPGGTQYF. The DNA of the CDR3 is TGTGCCGGACAAGGGCCGGGGGGGACCCAGTACTTC. The variable domain in full, with the rest retrieved from reference TRBV7-6 and TRBJ2-5, is GAGVSQSPRYKVTKRGQDVALRCDPISGHVSLYWYRQALGQGPEFLTYFNYEAQQDKSGLPNDRFSAERPEGSISTLTIQRTEQRDSAMYRCAGQGPGGTQYFGPGTRLLVL.